The 5 T cell receptor beta chains below come from one sample, sequenced in a study of identical twins. Each CDR3 protein is one row after TCRdb ran MiXCR on the 5' RACE reads. In the table there are 500,000 to 550,000 distinct CDR3 sequences, approximately 22% of which are singletons. The sample was also reused in another study, on T cells expressing NK-cell markers.

Sequenced sample: CD4+ T cells sorted from blood. Source of these receptors: a woman younger than 35 in good health.

This clonotype was detected once. The chain joins TRBV4-3 to TRBJ2-3; 7 bases fit TRBD2. This CDR3 contains 18 residues. Germline CDR1 reads LGHNA; CDR2 reads YSLEER. With 0 bases clipped from V and 2 bases from J, the junction kept 11 bases outside the gene matches. The CDR3 sequence: CASSQDPIQAGYTDTQYF. For the CDR3, the DNA is TGCGCCAGCAGCCAAGATCCTATCCAAGCGGGGTACACAGATACGCAGTATTTT.

The V call is TRBV10-3, the J call TRBJ1-1; D not certain. This CDR3 spans 10 amino acids. Looked up from germline, CDR1 is ENHRY and CDR2 is SYGVKD. Trimming took 3 bases from V and 11 from J, leaving 7 bases between them. The CDR3 DNA sequence: TGTGCCATCAGTGATTTTAGCGCTTTCTTT. Its translation: CAISDFSAFF.

This clonotype has more than one count but fewer than ten. The genes are TRBV3-1 and TRBJ1-2; possible D gene TRBD1, 5 bases. Between the trimmed V and J ends, which lost 2 bases and 6 bases, there was a span of 13 bases. This CDR3 spans 14 amino acids. The germline gives CDR1 LGHDT, CDR2 YNNKEL (reference sequence). The CDR3 DNA reads TGTGCCAGCAGCCAACGAGGGAGAGGGGATGGCTACACCTTC. This encodes CASSQRGRGDGYTF. The complete variable domain, with remaining parts taken from reference TRBV3-1 and TRBJ1-2, reads DTAVSQTPKYLVTQMGNDKSIKCEQNLGHDTMYWYKQDSKKFLKIMFSYNNKELIINETVPNRFSPKSPDKAHLNLHINSLELGDSAVYFCASSQRGRGDGYTFGSGTRLTVV.

The chain combines TRBV7-2 with TRBJ2-7; D is unclear. The CDR3 is made up of 15 amino acids. From germline, CDR1 is SGHTA and CDR2 FQGNSA. The ends were cut back, 6 bases at V and 1 base at J, with 16 bases in the middle. CDR3 coding DNA: TGTGCCAGCAGTTTCTTAGGAGCCTTTTCCTACGAGCAGTACTTC. Encoded protein: CASSFLGAFSYEQYF.

This clonotype occurred a few times. V and J are TRBV20-1 and TRBJ2-3; 10 bases are shared with TRBD2. Germline loops: CDR1 DFQATT, CDR2 SNEGSKA (reference sequence). J was trimmed by 0 bases and V by 1 base; bases with no gene match: 13. This CDR3 is built from 19 residues. CDR3 region: CSARATGLAGVQSTDTQYF. In DNA form, the CDR3 reads TGCAGTGCTAGAGCCACGGGGCTAGCGGGGGTCCAGAGCACAGATACGCAGTATTTT.